Each of the 16 T cell receptor beta chains below was sequenced from the same sample in a study of CD8 T cells in Susac syndrome. An input of about 0.5 to 1 ug of RNA was subjected to reverse transcription using random hexamers. TCRdb fed the immunoSEQ multiplex PCR reads into MiXCR, producing one record per CDR3 protein. The sample has some 150,000 distinct CDR3 sequences, approximately 95% seen once; the top ten hold about 0.14%. Sequences were obtained from CD4+ T cells from PBMCs. These receptors all stem from a human donor with Susac syndrome.

The chain carries TRBV5-1 and TRBJ1-6; TRBD1 agrees at 11 bases. Germline CDR1 SGHRS, CDR2 YFSETQ. J lost 6 bases, V lost 3 bases, and 5 bases had no gene match. This CDR3 has 16 amino acids. The CDR3 reads CASSWTGGASNSPLHF. The CDR3 DNA reads TGCGCCAGCAGCTGGACAGGGGGCGCATCTAATTCACCCCTCCACTTT.

The chain carries TRBV28 and TRBJ1-1, with no clear D. Trimming stripped 2 bases from V and 3 bases from J, with 4 bases between. CDR3 length equals 12 residues. Germline CDR1 reads MDHEN; CDR2 reads SYDVKM. The CDR3 loop reads CASSLRHTEAFF. CDR3 in DNA: TGTGCCAGCAGTTTACGGCACACTGAAGCTTTCTTT.

V is TRBV2 and J is TRBJ1-2; no firm D call. CDR3 length: 13 amino acids. Germline V gene sequence: CDR1 SNHLY, CDR2 FYNNEI. The ends were cut back, 5 bases at V and 5 bases at J, with 12 bases in the middle. DNA for the CDR3: TGTGCCAGCAGTCGGCCGTTGGAGTATGGCTACACCTTC. This translates into CASSRPLEYGYTF.

V is TRBV19 and J is TRBJ1-1; no reliable D call. CDR3 length equals 14 residues. Trimming took off 8 bases at V and 4 bases at J, with 17 bases between the two ends. Germline CDR1 and CDR2: LNHDA and SQIVND (reference sequence). CDR3 sequence reads: CASERLRGSTEAFF. CDR3 bases: TGTGCCAGTGAACGATTACGGGGAAGCACTGAAGCTTTCTTT.

This chain uses TRBV11-1 with TRBJ1-1, with D unresolved. Germline values: CDR1 SGHAT, CDR2 FQDESV (reference sequence). V lost 3 bases, J lost 8 bases, and 7 bases lay in between. There are 11 residues in the CDR3. The CDR3 region is CASSFETEAFF. In DNA, the CDR3 is TGTGCCAGCAGCTTTGAGACCGAAGCTTTCTTT. Variable domain in full (rest from reference TRBV11-1 and TRBJ1-1): EAEVAQSPRYKITEKSQAVAFWCDPISGHATLYWYRQILGQGPELLVQFQDESVVDDSQLPKDRFSAERLKGVDSTLKIQPAELGDSAMYLCASSFETEAFFGQGTRLTVV.

The CDR3 bases are TGTGCCAGCAGCCAGGACAGGGTGGACTATGGCTACACCTTC. It translates to CASSQDRVDYGYTF. This rearrangement joins TRBV4-2 to TRBJ1-2; TRBD1 aligns across 8 bases. J was trimmed by 3 bases and V by 3 bases; bases with no gene match: 3. There are 14 residues in the CDR3. Looked up from germline, CDR1 is LGHNA and CDR2 is YNFKEQ.

The chain joins TRBV5-6 to TRBJ1-5; the D is unclear. The CDR3 loop spans 16 amino acids. Germline values: CDR1 SGHDT, CDR2 YYEEEE. Trimming shortened V by 3 bases and J by 2 bases, and 15 bases separated the two germline ends. The CDR3 DNA sequence: TGTGCCAGCAGCTCCCGGACTGGGAGAGGCAATCAGCCCCAGCATTTT. This translates into CASSSRTGRGNQPQHF.

The chain carries TRBV6-2 or TRBV6-3 and TRBJ2-1; possibly TRBD2 for D (6 bases). The V end lost 8 bases, the J end lost 4 bases, and 18 bases lay between the germline ends. Germline-derived CDR1 and CDR2 are MNHEY and SVGEGT. The CDR3 is made up of 15 amino acids. The CDR3 region has the DNA TGTGCCAGCGGGGCGGGACCACCAATTTACAATGAGCAGTTCTTC. Protein product: CASGAGPPIYNEQFF.

The chain uses TRBV19 and TRBJ2-7; D gene uncertain. Looked up from germline, CDR1 is LNHDA and CDR2 is SQIVND (reference sequence). Between the trimmed V and J ends, which lost 3 bases and 3 bases, there was a span of 9 bases. There are 13 residues in the CDR3. Written as DNA, the CDR3 is TGTGCCAGTAGTATTGGTCAGTACTACGAGCAGTACTTC. This encodes CASSIGQYYEQYF.

In DNA, the CDR3 is TGTGCCAGCAGCTTAGCTCGGGACACCGGGGAGCTGTTTTTT. Its translation is CASSLARDTGELFF. V gene TRBV7-2 combines with J gene TRBJ2-2; D unresolved. The CDR3 spans 14 residues. V shed 0 bases and J shed 3 bases, with 5 bases lying between them. Per the germline V gene, CDR1 is SGHTA and CDR2 is FQGNSA.

V and J are TRBV5-4 and TRBJ2-1; tentatively, D is TRBD1 (6 bases). Germline lookup yields CDR1 SGHNT and CDR2 YYREEE (reference sequence). This CDR3 is built from 16 residues. Trimming left V 4 bases short and J 5 bases short, with 19 bases between. The CDR3 reads CASSGWVQGTNNEQFF. The DNA for the CDR3 is TGTGCCAGCAGCGGGTGGGTCCAGGGGACAAACAATGAGCAGTTCTTC.

The V and J genes are TRBV29-1 and TRBJ2-4, with D hard to call. The CDR3 has 13 residues. Germline V gene data show CDR1 as SQVTM and CDR2 as ANQGSEA. The V and J ends lost 2 bases and 0 bases respectively, with 5 bases between them. The CDR3 DNA reads as TGCAGCGTTGAAAACCTAGCCAAAAACATTCAGTACTTC. Its translation is CSVENLAKNIQYF.

This clonotype was counted a single time. The chain couples TRBV28 to TRBJ2-7; D is undetermined. CDR3 length: 12 residues. V gave up 3 bases and J gave up 6 bases, with 9 bases separating them. Germline V CDR1 and CDR2: MDHEN, SYDVKM. The CDR3 DNA follows: TGTGCCAGCAGTTTCCCCCGCCGCGAGCAGTACTTC. It yields the protein CASSFPRREQYF.

This chain uses TRBV29-1 with TRBJ2-5; 9 nucleotides agree with TRBD1. The CDR3 spans 14 residues. Germline V gene sequence: CDR1 SQVTM, CDR2 ANQGSEA. After removal of 6 bases from V and 3 bases from J, the junction contained 8 bases not matched to a gene. For the CDR3, the DNA is TGCAGCGTGAAACCGGGACAGGGAAAAGAGACCCAGTACTTC. Its translation is CSVKPGQGKETQYF.

The CDR3 protein is CSVEGGVTDTQYF. Written as DNA, the CDR3 is TGCAGTGTAGAGGGAGGAGTGACAGATACGCAGTATTTT. This sequence joins TRBV20-1 and TRBJ2-3; D may be TRBD2 (6 bases). Trimming took off 7 bases at V and 3 bases at J, with 14 bases between the two ends. Germline CDR1 and CDR2: DFQATT and SNEGSKA (reference sequence). The CDR3 is 13 amino acids.

V usage is TRBV29-1 and J usage is TRBJ1-1; D unresolved. The CDR3 totals 12 residues. V gave up 1 base and J gave up 3 bases, with 6 bases separating them. The V gene's germline CDR1 is SQVTM and CDR2 ANQGSEA. The CDR3 here is CSVEARDTEAFF. The CDR3, as DNA: TGCAGCGTTGAAGCTAGGGACACTGAAGCTTTCTTT.